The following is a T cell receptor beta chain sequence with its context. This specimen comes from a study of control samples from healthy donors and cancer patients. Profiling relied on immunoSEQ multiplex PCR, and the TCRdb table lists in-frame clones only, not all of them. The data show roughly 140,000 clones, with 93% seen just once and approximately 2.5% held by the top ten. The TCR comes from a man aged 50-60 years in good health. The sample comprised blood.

The CDR3 spells CASSQLPGLAGKETQYF. The CDR3 bases are TGTGCCAGCAGCCAACTCCCGGGACTAGCGGGAAAAGAGACCCAGTACTTC. The chain joins TRBV3-1 (or the pseudogene TRBV3-2) to TRBJ2-5; 13 bases line up with TRBD2. J gave up 3 bases and V 2 bases, and 6 bases lay outside the gene matches. Germline V gene data show CDR1 as LGHDT and CDR2 as YNNKEL (reference sequence). The length of the CDR3 is 17 residues.